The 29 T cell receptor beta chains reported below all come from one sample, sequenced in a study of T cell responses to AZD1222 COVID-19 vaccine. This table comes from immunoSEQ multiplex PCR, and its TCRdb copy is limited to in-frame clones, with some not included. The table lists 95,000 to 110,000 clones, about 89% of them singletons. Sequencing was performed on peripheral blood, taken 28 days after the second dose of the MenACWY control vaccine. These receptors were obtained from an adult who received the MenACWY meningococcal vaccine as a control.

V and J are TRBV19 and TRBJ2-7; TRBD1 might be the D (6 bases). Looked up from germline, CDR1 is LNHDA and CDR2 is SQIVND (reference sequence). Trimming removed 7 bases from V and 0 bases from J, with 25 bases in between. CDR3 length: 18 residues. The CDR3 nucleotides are TGTGCCAGTACCCCGGGGCGAGGGGGAAGGGGGACCTCCTACGAGCAGTACTTC. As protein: CASTPGRGGRGTSYEQYF.

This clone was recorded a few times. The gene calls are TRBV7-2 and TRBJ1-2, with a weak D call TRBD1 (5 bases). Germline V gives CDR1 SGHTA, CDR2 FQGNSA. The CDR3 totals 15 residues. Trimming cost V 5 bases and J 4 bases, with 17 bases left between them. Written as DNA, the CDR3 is TGTGCCAGCAGCGGGGGGTTCCAGATCCGCTATGGCTACACCTTC. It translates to CASSGGFQIRYGYTF.

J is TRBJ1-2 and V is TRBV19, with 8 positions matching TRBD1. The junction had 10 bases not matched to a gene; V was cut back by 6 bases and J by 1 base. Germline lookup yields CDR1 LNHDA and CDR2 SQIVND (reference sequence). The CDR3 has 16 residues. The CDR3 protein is CASRDGTGLINYGYTF. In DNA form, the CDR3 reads TGTGCCAGTAGGGACGGGACAGGCCTTATTAACTATGGCTACACCTTC.

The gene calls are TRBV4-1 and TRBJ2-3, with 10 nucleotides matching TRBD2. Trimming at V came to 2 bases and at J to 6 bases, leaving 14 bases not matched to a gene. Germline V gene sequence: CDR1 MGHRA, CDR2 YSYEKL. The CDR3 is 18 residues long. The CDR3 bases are TGCGCCAGCAGCCAACTGGTCGCGGGACTAGCGTTGGGCGATACGCAGTATTTT. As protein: CASSQLVAGLALGDTQYF.

The CDR3 loop reads CASSSQRGARTEAFF. The CDR3 DNA reads TGTGCCAGCAGTTCGCAAAGGGGGGCTCGGACTGAAGCTTTCTTT. J is TRBJ1-1 and V is TRBV7-2, with D maybe TRBD1 (6 bases). Trimming left V 6 bases short and J 5 bases short, with 19 bases between. The CDR3 contains 15 residues. In germline, CDR1 is SGHTA, CDR2 FQGNSA.

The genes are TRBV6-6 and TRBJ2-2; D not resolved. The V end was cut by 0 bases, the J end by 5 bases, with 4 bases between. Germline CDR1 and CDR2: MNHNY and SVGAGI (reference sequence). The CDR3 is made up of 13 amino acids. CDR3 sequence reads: CASSYSGTGELFF. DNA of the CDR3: TGTGCCAGCAGTTACTCGGGGACCGGGGAGCTGTTTTTT.

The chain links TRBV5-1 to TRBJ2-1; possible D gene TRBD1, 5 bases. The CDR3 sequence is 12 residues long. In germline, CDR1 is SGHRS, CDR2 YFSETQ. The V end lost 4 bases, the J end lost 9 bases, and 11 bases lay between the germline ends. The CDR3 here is CASSLDITEQFF. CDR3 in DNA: TGCGCCAGCAGCCTGGACATAACTGAGCAGTTCTTC.

The DNA of the CDR3 is TGTGCCACCAGCAGAGTACTCGGGACAGCCTTAAGTAAGCCCCAGCATTTT. The encoded protein is CATSRVLGTALSKPQHF. The V call is TRBV15, the J call TRBJ1-5; 7 nucleotides agree with TRBD1. With 1 base clipped from V and 8 bases from J, the junction kept 14 bases outside the gene matches. Germline CDR1 and CDR2: LNHNV and YYDKDF (reference sequence). CDR3 size: 17 residues.

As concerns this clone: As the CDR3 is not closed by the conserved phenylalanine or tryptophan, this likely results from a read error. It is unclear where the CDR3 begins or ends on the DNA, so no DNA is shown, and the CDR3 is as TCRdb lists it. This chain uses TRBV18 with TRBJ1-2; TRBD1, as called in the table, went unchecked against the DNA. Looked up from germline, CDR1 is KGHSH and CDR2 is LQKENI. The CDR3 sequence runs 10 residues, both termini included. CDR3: CASSPIDRGL.

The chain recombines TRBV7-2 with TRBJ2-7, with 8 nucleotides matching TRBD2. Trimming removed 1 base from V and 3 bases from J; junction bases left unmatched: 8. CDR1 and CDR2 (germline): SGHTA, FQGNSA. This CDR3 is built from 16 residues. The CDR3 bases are TGTGCCAGCAGCTTAGGAGCGGTAGCGGGGAACTACGAGCAGTACTTC. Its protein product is CASSLGAVAGNYEQYF. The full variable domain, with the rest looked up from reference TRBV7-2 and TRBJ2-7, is GAGVSQSPSNKVTEKGKDVELRCDPISGHTALYWYRQSLGQGLEFLIYFQGNSAPDKSGLPSDRFSAERTGGSVSTLTIQRTQQEDSAVYLCASSLGAVAGNYEQYFGPGTRLTVT.

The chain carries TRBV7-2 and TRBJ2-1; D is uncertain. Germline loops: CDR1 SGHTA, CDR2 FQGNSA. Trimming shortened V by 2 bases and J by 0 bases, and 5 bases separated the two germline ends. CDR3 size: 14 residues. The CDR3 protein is CASSLTDSYNEQFF. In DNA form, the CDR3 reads TGTGCCAGCAGCTTAACAGACTCCTACAATGAGCAGTTCTTC.

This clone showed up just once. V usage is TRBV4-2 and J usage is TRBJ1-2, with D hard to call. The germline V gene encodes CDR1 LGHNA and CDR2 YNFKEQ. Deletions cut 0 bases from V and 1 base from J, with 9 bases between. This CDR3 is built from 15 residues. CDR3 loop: CASSQDLRINYGYTF. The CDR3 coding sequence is TGTGCCAGCAGCCAAGATTTGAGGATTAACTATGGCTACACCTTC.

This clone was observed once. The CDR3 bases are TGTGCCAGCAGCTTAGGGACTAGCCCTAACACCGGGGAGCTGTTTTTT. Protein: CASSLGTSPNTGELFF. The chain uses TRBV13 and TRBJ2-2; 7 positions match TRBD2. CDR1 and CDR2 (germline): PRHDT, FYEKMQ (reference sequence). CDR3 length: 16 amino acids. The V and J ends lost 0 bases and 2 bases, in that order; junction bases with no gene match: 3.

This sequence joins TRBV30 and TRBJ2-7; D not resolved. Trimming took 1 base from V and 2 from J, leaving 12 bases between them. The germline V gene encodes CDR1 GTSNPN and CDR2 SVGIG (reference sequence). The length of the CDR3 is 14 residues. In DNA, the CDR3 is TGTGCCTGGAGTGGGCTTAAGGTTCCCTACGAGCAGTACTTC. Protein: CAWSGLKVPYEQYF.

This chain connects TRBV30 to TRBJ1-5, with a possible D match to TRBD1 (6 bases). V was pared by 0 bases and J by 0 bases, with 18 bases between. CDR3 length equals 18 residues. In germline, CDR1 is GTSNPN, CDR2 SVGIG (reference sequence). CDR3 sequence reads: CAWSVERGNENSNQPQHF. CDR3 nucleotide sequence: TGTGCCTGGAGTGTCGAAAGGGGGAATGAGAATAGCAATCAGCCCCAGCATTTT.

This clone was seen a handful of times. The CDR3 loop reads CAWSPRPKQLFF. The CDR3 nucleotides are TGTGCCTGGAGCCCCCGACCGAAGCAACTGTTTTTT. V usage is TRBV30 and J usage is TRBJ1-4; no clear D gene. The CDR3 is 12 residues long. CDR1 is GTSNPN, CDR2 SVGIG, per germline (reference sequence). Trimming cost V 3 bases and J 12 bases, with 14 bases left between them.

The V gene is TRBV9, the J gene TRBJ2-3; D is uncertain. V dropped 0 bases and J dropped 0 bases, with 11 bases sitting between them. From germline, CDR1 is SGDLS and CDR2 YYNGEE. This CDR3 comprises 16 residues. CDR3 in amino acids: CASSVDVLLSTDTQYF. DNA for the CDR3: TGTGCCAGCAGCGTAGACGTGCTCCTAAGCACAGATACGCAGTATTTT.

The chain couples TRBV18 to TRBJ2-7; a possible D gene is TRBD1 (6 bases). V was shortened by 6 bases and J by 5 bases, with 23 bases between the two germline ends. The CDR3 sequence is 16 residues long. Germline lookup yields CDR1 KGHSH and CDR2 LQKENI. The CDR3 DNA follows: TGTGCCAGCTCCTATAGGGGGACCGGCGCTGGGGACGAGCAGTACTTC. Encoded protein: CASSYRGTGAGDEQYF.

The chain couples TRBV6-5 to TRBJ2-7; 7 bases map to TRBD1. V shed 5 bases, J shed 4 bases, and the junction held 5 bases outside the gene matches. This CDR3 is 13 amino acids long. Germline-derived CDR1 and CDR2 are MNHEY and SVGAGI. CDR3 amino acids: CASSRGQDYEQYF. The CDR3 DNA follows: TGTGCCAGCAGTCGCGGACAGGATTACGAGCAGTACTTC.

The CDR3 sequence: CASSQDRQGVTYEQYF. The CDR3 coding sequence is TGCGCCAGCAGCCAAGATCGGCAGGGGGTCACCTACGAGCAGTACTTC. V is TRBV4-1 and J is TRBJ2-7; 7 nucleotides agree with TRBD1. This CDR3 spans 16 amino acids. Germline V gene sequence: CDR1 MGHRA, CDR2 YSYEKL. V trimming: 0 bases; J trimming: 2 bases; junction bases outside the gene matches: 7.

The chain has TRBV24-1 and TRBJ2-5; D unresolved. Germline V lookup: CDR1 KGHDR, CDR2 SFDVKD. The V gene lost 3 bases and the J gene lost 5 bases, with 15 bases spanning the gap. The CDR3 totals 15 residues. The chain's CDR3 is CATSDPTDSRETQYF. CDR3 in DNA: TGTGCCACCAGTGATCCCACAGATTCTCGGGAGACCCAGTACTTC.

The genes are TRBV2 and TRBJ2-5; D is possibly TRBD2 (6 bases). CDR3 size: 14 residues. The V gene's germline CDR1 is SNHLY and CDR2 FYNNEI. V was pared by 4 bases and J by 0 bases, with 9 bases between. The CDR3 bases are TGTGCCAGCAGTGGCGGGATGAACCAAGAGACCCAGTACTTC. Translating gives CASSGGMNQETQYF.

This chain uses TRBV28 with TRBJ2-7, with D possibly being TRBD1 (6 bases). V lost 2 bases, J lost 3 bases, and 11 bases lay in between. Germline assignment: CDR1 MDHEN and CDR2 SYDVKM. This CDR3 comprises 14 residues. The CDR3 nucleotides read TGTGCCAGCAGTTTAACAGGGCTCAACTACGAGCAGTACTTC. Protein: CASSLTGLNYEQYF.

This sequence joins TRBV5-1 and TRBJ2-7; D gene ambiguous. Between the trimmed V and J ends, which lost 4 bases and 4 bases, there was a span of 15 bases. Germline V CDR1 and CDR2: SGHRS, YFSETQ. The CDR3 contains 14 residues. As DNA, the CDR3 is TGCGCCAGCAGCCCGTTAAGTGGGAATTACGAGCAGTACTTC. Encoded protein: CASSPLSGNYEQYF.

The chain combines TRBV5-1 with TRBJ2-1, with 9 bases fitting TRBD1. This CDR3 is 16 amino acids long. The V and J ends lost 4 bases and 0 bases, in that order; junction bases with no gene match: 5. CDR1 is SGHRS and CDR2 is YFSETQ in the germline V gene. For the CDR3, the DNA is TGCGCCAGCAGCCTTGGGACAGGGAGCTCCTACAATGAGCAGTTCTTC. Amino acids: CASSLGTGSSYNEQFF.

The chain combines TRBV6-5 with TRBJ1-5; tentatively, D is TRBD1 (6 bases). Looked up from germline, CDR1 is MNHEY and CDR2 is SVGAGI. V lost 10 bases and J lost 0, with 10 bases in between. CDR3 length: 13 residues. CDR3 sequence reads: CATGQHSNQPQHF. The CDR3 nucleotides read TGTGCCACCGGACAGCATAGCAATCAGCCCCAGCATTTT.

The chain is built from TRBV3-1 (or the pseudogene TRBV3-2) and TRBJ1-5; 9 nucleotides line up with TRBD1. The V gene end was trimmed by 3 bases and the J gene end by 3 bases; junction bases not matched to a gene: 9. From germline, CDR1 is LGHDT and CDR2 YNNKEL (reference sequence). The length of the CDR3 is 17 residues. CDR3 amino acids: CASSQGVWTGDNQPQHF. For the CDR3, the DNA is TGTGCCAGCAGCCAGGGGGTGTGGACAGGGGACAATCAGCCCCAGCATTTT.

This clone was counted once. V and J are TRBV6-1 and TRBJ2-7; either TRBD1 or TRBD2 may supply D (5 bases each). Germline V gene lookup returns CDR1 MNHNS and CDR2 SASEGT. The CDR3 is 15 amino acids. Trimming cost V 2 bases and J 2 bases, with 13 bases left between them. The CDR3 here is CASSELGTDAYEQYF. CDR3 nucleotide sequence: TGTGCCAGCAGTGAATTAGGGACCGATGCCTACGAGCAGTACTTC.

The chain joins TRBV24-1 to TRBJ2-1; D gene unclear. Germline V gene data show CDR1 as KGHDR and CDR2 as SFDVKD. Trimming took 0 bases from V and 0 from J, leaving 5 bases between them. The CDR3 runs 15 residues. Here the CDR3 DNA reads TGTGCCACCAGTGATTTGCCAAGCTCCTACAATGAGCAGTTCTTC. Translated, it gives CATSDLPSSYNEQFF.